This TCR beta chain derives from a study of Graves' ophthalmopathy and Graves' hyperthyroidism. Amplification of TCR beta CDR3 regions used RNA transcripts. An opening RT-PCR round employed HTBI primers and preceded a second-round multiplex PCR. TCRdb re-called the multiplex PCR reads with MiXCR, one entry per CDR3 protein. The table has roughly 160,000 distinct CDR3 sequences, roughly two fifths seen once; the top ten hold 5.8%. Germline V gives CDR1 SGHRS, CDR2 YFSETQ. The CDR3 extends over 13 amino acids. Trimming pared 1 base from V and 7 bases from J, leaving 6 bases between. This clonotype came up many times.

This TCR came from a woman aged 40 to 50 with Graves' ophthalmopathy. This sequence joins TRBV5-1 and TRBJ1-6; D remains ambiguous. Material for sequencing was peripheral blood. The chain's CDR3 is CASSLRNNSPLHF. CDR3 coding DNA: TGCGCCAGCAGCTTGCGAAACAATTCACCCCTCCACTTT.